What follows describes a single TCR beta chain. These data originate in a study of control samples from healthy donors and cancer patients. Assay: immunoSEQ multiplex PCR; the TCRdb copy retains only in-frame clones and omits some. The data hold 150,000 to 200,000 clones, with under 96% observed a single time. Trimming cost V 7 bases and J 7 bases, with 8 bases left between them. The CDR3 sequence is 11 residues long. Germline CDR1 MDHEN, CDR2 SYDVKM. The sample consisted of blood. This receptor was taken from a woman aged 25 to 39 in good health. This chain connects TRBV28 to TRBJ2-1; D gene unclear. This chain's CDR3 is CASTQVNEQFF. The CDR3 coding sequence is TGTGCCAGCACCCAGGTAAATGAGCAGTTCTTC.